This is a list of T cell receptor beta chains from one sample in a study of blood T cells in healthy people across ages. TCRdb itself ran the 5' RACE reads through MiXCR, one entry per CDR3 protein. The table lists about 640,000 distinct CDR3 sequences, about 30% of them singletons. The sample consisted of blood. The receptors were sampled from a woman older than 75 in good health. Both conserved end residues are part of each CDR3. A D gene is named only where the DNA matches it firmly. Some rows mark clone size as missing; the rest say once, few, many or name a class of expanded clone.

NA | TRBJ2-2 | TRBV7-9 | NA | TGTGCCAGCAGCTTCTGGACCAACACCGGGGAGCTGTTTTTT | CASSFWTNTGELFF
NA | TRBJ1-4 | TRBV20-1 | once | TGCAGTGCTAGAGATGGAGAGCGAGGTGAAAAACTGTTTTTT | CSARDGERGEKLFF
TRBD2 | TRBJ2-5 | TRBV5-1 | many | TGTGCCAGCAGCTTAGCGGGGCCCCGGGAGACCCAGTACTTC | CASSLAGPRETQYF
NA | TRBJ2-7 | TRBV7-2 | NA | TGTGCCAGCAGCCCTGAGGGACGGAGCTCCTACGAGCAGTACTTC | CASSPEGRSSYEQYF
NA | TRBJ1-1 | TRBV29-1 | NA | TGCAGCGTCATGGGGGGGAGGACTGAAGCTTTCTTT | CSVMGGRTEAFF
TRBD2 | TRBJ2-1 | TRBV5-1 | many | TGCGCCAGCAGCTGGGGGACTAGGGAGCAGTTCTTC | CASSWGTREQFF
NA | TRBJ1-5 | TRBV20-1 | NA | TGCAGTGCTAGAGAAAGCGCTTATAACCGACCCCAGCATTTT | CSARESAYNRPQHF
TRBD2 | TRBJ2-3 | TRBV20-1 | many | TGCAGTGCTAGAGATCCCCCCGGGGGGGCTCCAGATACGCAGTATTTT | CSARDPPGGAPDTQYF
NA | TRBJ2-7 | TRBV6-5 | NA | TGTGCCAGCAGTCCCTTACCCTTGACCTACAATGAGCAGTACTTC | CASSPLPLTYNEQYF
TRBD2 | TRBJ2-3 | TRBV7-2 | many | TGTGCCAGCAGCTTAGGACCCAGCGGGGGGGCCGGGACGCAGTATTTT | CASSLGPSGGAGTQYF
NA | TRBJ2-2 | TRBV4-3 | NA | TGCGCCAGCAGCCGAGAGATACCCGGGGGACAGATCACCGGGGAGCTGTTTTTT | CASSREIPGGQITGELFF
NA | TRBJ1-2 | TRBV7-9 | few | TGTGCCGGCAGCACAGGGCTCTATGGCTACACCTTC | CAGSTGLYGYTF
NA | TRBJ1-2 | TRBV7-9 | many | TGTGCCAGCAGTCCCCTGACGGGAACTGGCTACACCTTC | CASSPLTGTGYTF
NA | TRBJ1-1 | TRBV21-1 | NA | TGTGCCAGCAGCGAGGAGACAGGGAACACTGAAGCTTTCTTT | CASSEETGNTEAFF
NA | TRBJ1-1 | TRBV2 | NA | TGTGCCAGCAGATTTAGGGAGACTGAAGCTTTCTTT | CASRFRETEAFF
NA | TRBJ1-2 | TRBV5-1 | NA | TGCGCCAGCAGCCCCGAGGGGGGGCTAGAGTATGGCTACACCTTC | CASSPEGGLEYGYTF
NA | TRBJ1-4 | TRBV27 | many | TGTGCCAGCAGTTTATTAGGAGGGAAACTGTTTTTT | CASSLLGGKLFF
TRBD1 | TRBJ2-2 | TRBV27 | few | TGTGCCAGCGGCCTTCGACAGGGGGCCTCCACCGGGGAGCTGTTTTTT | CASGLRQGASTGELFF
NA | TRBJ2-3 | TRBV5-1 | NA | TGCGCCAGCAGCCCAGAGCCTAGCACAGATACGCAGTATTTT | CASSPEPSTDTQYF
NA | TRBJ2-7 | TRBV27 | many | TGTGCCAGCAGTTGGGGGAGGGACAGGTCCTACGAGCAGTACTTC | CASSWGRDRSYEQYF
TRBD2 | TRBJ2-5 | TRBV10-3 | many | TGTGCCATCAGTGAGGTTCTAGCGGGGGGGAACCAAGAGACCCAGTACTTC | CAISEVLAGGNQETQYF
TRBD1 | TRBJ1-6 | TRBV6-2/TRBV6-3 | few | TGTGCCAGCAGTGCCTACAGGGGTTATAATTCACCCCTCCACTTT | CASSAYRGYNSPLHF
TRBD2 | TRBJ2-7 | TRBV20-1 | medium-sized | TGCAGTGCTAGCGTACCGACTCGCGGGAGCGCCTACGAGCAGTACTTC | CSASVPTRGSAYEQYF